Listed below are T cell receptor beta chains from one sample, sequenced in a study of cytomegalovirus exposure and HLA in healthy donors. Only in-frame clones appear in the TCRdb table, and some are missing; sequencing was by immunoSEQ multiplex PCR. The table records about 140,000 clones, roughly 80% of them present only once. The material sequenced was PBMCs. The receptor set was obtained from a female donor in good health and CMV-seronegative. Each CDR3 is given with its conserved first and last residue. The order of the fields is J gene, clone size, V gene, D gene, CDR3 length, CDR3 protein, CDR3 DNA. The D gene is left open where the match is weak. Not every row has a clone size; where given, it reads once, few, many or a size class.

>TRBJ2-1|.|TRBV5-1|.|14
CASSLALARNEQFF
TGCGCCAGCAGCTTGGCCCTAGCTCGGAATGAGCAGTTCTTC
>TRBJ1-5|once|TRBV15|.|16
CATSRDLGPRGQPQHF
TGTGCCACCAGCAGAGATCTTGGACCTCGGGGTCAGCCCCAGCATTTT
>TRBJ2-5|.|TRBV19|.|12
CASSPSGETQYF
TGTGCCAGTAGCCCTTCGGGGGAGACCCAGTACTTC
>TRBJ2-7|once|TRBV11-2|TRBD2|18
CASSLDRVVAGLVMEQYF
TGTGCCAGCAGCTTAGATCGAGTCGTAGCGGGACTAGTGATGGAGCAGTACTTC
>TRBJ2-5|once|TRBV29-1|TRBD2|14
CSAQTSGSAKTQYF
TGCAGCGCCCAGACTAGCGGGAGTGCGAAGACCCAGTACTTC
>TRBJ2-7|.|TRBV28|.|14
CASSLTRATYEQYF
TGTGCCAGCAGTCTTACTAGGGCGACCTACGAGCAGTACTTC
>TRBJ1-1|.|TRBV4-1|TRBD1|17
CASSQGDRGRMNTEAFF
TGCGCCAGCAGCCAAGGGGACAGGGGGCGCATGAACACTGAAGCTTTCTTT
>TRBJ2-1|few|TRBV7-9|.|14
CASSPLSGISEQFF
TGTGCCAGCAGCCCACTTTCAGGCATATCTGAGCAGTTCTTC
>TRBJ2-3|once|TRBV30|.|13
CACSSSLTDTQYF
TGTGCCTGCTCTAGTTCCCTCACAGATACGCAGTATTTT
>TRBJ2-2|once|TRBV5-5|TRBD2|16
CASSSASGSTTGELFF
TGTGCCAGCAGCTCAGCTAGCGGGAGTACCACCGGGGAGCTGTTTTTT
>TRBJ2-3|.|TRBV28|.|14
CASSLGFQADTQYF
TGTGCCAGCAGTTTAGGTTTTCAGGCAGATACGCAGTATTTT
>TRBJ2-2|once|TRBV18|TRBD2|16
CASSPNRGGRTGELFF
TGTGCTAGCTCACCAAATCGGGGGGGTCGCACCGGGGAGCTGTTTTTT
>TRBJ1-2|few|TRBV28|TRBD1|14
CASSWPGQGYGYTF
TGTGCCAGCAGTTGGCCGGGACAGGGCTATGGCTACACCTTC
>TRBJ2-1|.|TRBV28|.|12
CASRERRNEQFF
TGTGCCAGCCGAGAAAGGAGGAATGAGCAGTTCTTC
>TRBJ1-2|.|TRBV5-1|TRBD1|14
CASSSQGAQYGYTF
TGCGCCAGCAGCTCGCAGGGGGCGCAATATGGCTACACCTTC
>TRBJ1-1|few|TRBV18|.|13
CASSPRQAEGAFF
TGTGCCAGCTCACCACGGCAGGCGGAGGGAGCTTTCTTT
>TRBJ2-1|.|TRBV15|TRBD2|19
CATSRRGGSGGWVDNEQFF
TGTGCCACCAGCAGGAGGGGGGGTAGCGGGGGGTGGGTTGACAATGAGCAGTTCTTC
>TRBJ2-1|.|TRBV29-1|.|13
CSVPTPAYNEQFF
TGCAGCGTCCCGACTCCTGCCTACAATGAGCAGTTCTTC
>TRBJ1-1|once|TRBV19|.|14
CASRDSGMNTEAFF
TGTGCCAGTAGGGACAGCGGAATGAACACTGAAGCTTTCTTT
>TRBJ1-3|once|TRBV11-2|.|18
CASSRTGFPKNSGNTIYF
TGTGCCAGCAGTCGTACAGGGTTCCCGAAAAACTCTGGAAACACCATATATTTT
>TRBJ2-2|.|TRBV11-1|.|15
CASSLDPSRTGELFF
TGTGCCAGCAGCTTAGACCCTTCTAGGACCGGGGAGCTGTTTTTT
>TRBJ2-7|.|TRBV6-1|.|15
CASSVGPSGTYEQYF
TGTGCCAGCAGTGTGGGTCCGTCGGGGACCTACGAGCAGTACTTC
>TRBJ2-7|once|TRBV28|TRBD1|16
CASSLWGTVLTHEQYF
TGTGCCAGCAGTTTGTGGGGGACAGTCCTAACCCACGAGCAGTACTTC
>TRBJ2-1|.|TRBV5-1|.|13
CASSLPGVGEQFF
TGCGCCAGCAGCTTGCCAGGGGTAGGGGAGCAGTTCTTC
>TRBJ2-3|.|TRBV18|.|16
CASSPLGASEFDTQYF
TGTGCCAGCTCACCACTAGGGGCTAGCGAATTTGATACGCAGTATTTT
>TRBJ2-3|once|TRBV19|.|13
CASRGGGTDTQYF
TGTGCCAGTAGAGGGGGGGGCACAGATACGCAGTATTTT
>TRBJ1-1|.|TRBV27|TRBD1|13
CASSYGTGNEAFF
TGTGCCAGCAGTTACGGGACAGGTAATGAAGCTTTCTTT
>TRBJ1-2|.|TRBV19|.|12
CASSIYGGGYTF
TGTGCCAGTAGTATATACGGGGGGGGCTACACCTTC
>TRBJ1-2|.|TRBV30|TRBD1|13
CAWSPGQAILYTF
TGTGCCTGGAGTCCCGGACAGGCGATACTCTACACCTTC
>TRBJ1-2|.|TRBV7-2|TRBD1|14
CASSLGRGLGGYPF
TGTGCCAGCAGCTTAGGCAGGGGGCTCGGGGGCTACCCCTTC
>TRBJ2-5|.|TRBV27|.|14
CASSFLGDTETQYF
TGTGCCAGCAGTTTTCTAGGGGACACAGAGACCCAGTACTTC
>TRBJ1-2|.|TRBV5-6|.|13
CASSFGGSHGYTF
TGTGCCAGCAGCTTCGGGGGTTCTCATGGCTACACCTTC
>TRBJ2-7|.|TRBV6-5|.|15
CASRIGDFEPYEQYF
TGTGCCAGCAGGATAGGGGACTTTGAACCCTACGAGCAGTACTTC
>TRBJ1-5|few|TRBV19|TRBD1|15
CASTPTSRGDQPQHF
TGTGCCAGTACCCCCACGAGCAGGGGGGATCAGCCCCAGCATTTT
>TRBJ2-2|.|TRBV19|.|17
CASSTNVGGPNTGELFF
TGTGCCAGTAGTACCAATGTCGGGGGGCCGAACACCGGGGAGCTGTTTTTT
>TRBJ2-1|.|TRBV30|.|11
CAWSVAGVQFF
TGTGCCTGGAGTGTAGCAGGGGTGCAGTTCTTC
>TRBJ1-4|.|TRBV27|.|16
CASSLGGWGGAEKLFF
TGTGCCAGCAGTTTAGGTGGTTGGGGAGGGGCGGAAAAACTGTTTTTT
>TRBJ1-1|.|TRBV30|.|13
CAWRLHGNTEAFF
TGTGCCTGGAGGCTCCACGGGAACACTGAAGCTTTCTTT
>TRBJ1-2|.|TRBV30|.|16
CAWTVPWQTLNYGYTF
TGTGCCTGGACCGTCCCTTGGCAGACTCTTAACTATGGCTACACCTTC
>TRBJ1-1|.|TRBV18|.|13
CASSPSENTEAFF
TGTGCCAGCTCACCTTCAGAGAACACTGAAGCTTTCTTT
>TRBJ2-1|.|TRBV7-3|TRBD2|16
CASSSDGRGSYNEQFF
TGTGCCAGCAGCTCGGACGGGAGGGGCTCCTACAATGAGCAGTTCTTC
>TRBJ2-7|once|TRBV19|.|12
CASSNRDSVQYF
TGTGCCAGTAGTAACAGGGATTCGGTGCAGTACTTC
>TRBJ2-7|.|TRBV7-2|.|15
CASSLVESPSYEQYF
TGTGCCAGCAGTCTAGTGGAGAGCCCTTCCTACGAGCAGTACTTC